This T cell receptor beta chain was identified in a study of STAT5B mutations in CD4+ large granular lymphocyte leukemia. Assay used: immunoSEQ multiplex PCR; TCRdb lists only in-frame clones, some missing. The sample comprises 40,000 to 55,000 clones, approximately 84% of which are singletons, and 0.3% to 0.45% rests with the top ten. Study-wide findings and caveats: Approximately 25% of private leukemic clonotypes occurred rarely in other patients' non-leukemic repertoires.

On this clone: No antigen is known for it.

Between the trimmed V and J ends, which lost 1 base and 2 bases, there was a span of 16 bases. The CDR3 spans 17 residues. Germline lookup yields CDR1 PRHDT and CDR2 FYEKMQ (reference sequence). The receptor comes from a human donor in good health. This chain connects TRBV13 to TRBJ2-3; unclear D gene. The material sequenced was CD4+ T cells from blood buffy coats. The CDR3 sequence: CASSLDLKVASTDTQYF. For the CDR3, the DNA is TGTGCCAGCAGCTTAGATCTTAAAGTCGCCTCCACAGATACGCAGTATTTT.